This entry lists 15 T cell receptor beta chains sequenced from one sample in a study of CD8+ T cells in alopecia areata. Alopecia areata patients provided lesional scalp punch biopsies and peripheral blood. Extracted RNA was reverse transcribed into cDNA, the sequencing template. Assay used: immunoSEQ multiplex PCR; TCRdb lists only in-frame clones, some missing. Seen here are fewer than 7,500 clones, 50% to 75% observed once, and the top ten hold about 15%. The material sequenced was skin, taken at week 0. The origin of the receptors is a human donor with alopecia areata.

The V call is TRBV4-1, the J call TRBJ2-3; 13 bases match TRBD2. Germline trimming cut 2 bases from V and 1 base from J; bases unmatched to any gene: 6. The germline gives CDR1 MGHRA, CDR2 YSYEKL. The CDR3 contains 18 residues. The CDR3 nucleotides are TGCGCCAGCAGCCAACATCAACTAGCGGGAGGGCGCACAGATACGCAGTATTTT. Its protein product is CASSQHQLAGGRTDTQYF.

The CDR3 DNA follows: TGCGCCAGCAGCCACCTCGGGACAGTCTCCTACGAGCAGTACTTC. It specifies CASSHLGTVSYEQYF. The genes are TRBV4-1 and TRBJ2-7; TRBD1 matches at 7 bases. V dropped 3 bases and J dropped 0; count of bases not matched to a gene: 5. The CDR3 runs to 15 residues. CDR1 is MGHRA and CDR2 is YSYEKL in the germline V gene.

The chain is built from TRBV7-1 and TRBJ2-3; TRBD1 agrees at 7 bases. TRBV7-1 is annotated as an ORF whose role is uncertain. J lost 4 bases, V lost 4 bases, and 2 bases had no gene match. The CDR3 is made up of 13 amino acids. The CDR3 DNA reads as TGTGCCAGCAGCTTAGACAGGGCAGATACGCAGTATTTT. As protein: CASSLDRADTQYF.

The CDR3 here is CASSLSGQGGIIQYF. The CDR3 bases are TGTGCCAGCAGTTTATCCGGACAGGGGGGGATCATTCAGTACTTC. V is TRBV28 and J is TRBJ2-4; 10 bases are a match to TRBD1. Germline-derived CDR1 and CDR2 are MDHEN and SYDVKM. The CDR3 totals 15 residues. After removal of 1 base from V and 9 bases from J, the junction contained 6 bases not matched to a gene.

This clone occurred a few times. V gene TRBV5-1 combines with J gene TRBJ2-6; TRBD1 matches 9 bases. The ends lost 4 bases at V and 0 bases at J; junction bases unmatched: 8. CDR3 length: 18 residues. Germline V CDR1 and CDR2: SGHRS, YFSETQ. The CDR3: CASSLTGQGASGANVLTF. The CDR3, as DNA: TGCGCCAGCAGCCTGACGGGACAGGGCGCCTCTGGGGCCAACGTCCTGACTTTC. Drawing the rest from reference TRBV5-1 and TRBJ2-6, the complete variable domain is KAGVTQTPRYLIKTRGQQVTLSCSPISGHRSVSWYQQTPGQGLQFLFEYFSETQRNKGNFPGRFSGRQFSNSRSEMNVSTLELGDSALYLCASSLTGQGASGANVLTFGAGSRLTVL.

The chain couples TRBV18 to TRBJ1-3, with D tentatively TRBD1 (5 bases). From germline, CDR1 is KGHSH and CDR2 LQKENI. V was pared by 0 bases and J by 7 bases, with 16 bases between. The CDR3 covers 16 residues. CDR3 coding DNA: TGTGCCAGCTCACCACCGGGGGTACGCCATGGGAACACCATATATTTT. Its translation is CASSPPGVRHGNTIYF.

In this sample, this clone is medium-sized. The chain links TRBV7-9 to TRBJ1-5; a weak D match, TRBD1 (5 bases). The germline gives CDR1 SEHNR, CDR2 FQNEAQ (reference sequence). With 6 bases removed from V and 2 bases from J, the gap between germline ends came to 11 bases. This CDR3 has 14 amino acids. The CDR3 DNA is TGTGCCAGCAGTCGGGGGTTGGGCAATCAGCCCCAGCATTTT. Its translation is CASSRGLGNQPQHF.

This clone has more than one count but fewer than ten. The chain combines TRBV5-1 with TRBJ2-5; 10 bases map to TRBD2. This CDR3 comprises 23 residues. Germline V gene data show CDR1 as SGHRS and CDR2 as YFSETQ. V lost 7 bases, J lost 2 bases, and 32 bases stayed unmatched. The CDR3 spells CASPFGPHRMPGLAGEVQETQYF. CDR3 DNA: TGCGCCAGCCCCTTTGGCCCCCACAGGATGCCTGGGCTAGCGGGAGAGGTTCAAGAGACCCAGTACTTC. Drawing the rest from reference TRBV5-1 and TRBJ2-5, the complete variable domain is KAGVTQTPRYLIKTRGQQVTLSCSPISGHRSVSWYQQTPGQGLQFLFEYFSETQRNKGNFPGRFSGRQFSNSRSEMNVSTLELGDSALYLCASPFGPHRMPGLAGEVQETQYFGPGTRLLVL.

The chain is built from TRBV7-8 and TRBJ1-5; D is undetermined. V gave up 5 bases and J gave up 2 bases, with 13 bases separating them. CDR3 length equals 15 residues. The V gene's germline CDR1 is SGHVS and CDR2 FQNEAQ. Here the CDR3 reads CASSRSPRGNQPQHF. The CDR3 DNA is TGTGCCAGCAGCCGGTCCCCCCGGGGCAATCAGCCCCAGCATTTT.

The chain carries TRBV6-6 and TRBJ2-7, with D possibly called TRBD1 or TRBD2 (5 bases each). Deletions cut 6 bases from V and 1 base from J, with 10 bases between. Germline V gene sequence: CDR1 MNHNY, CDR2 SVGAGI (reference sequence). This CDR3 has 13 amino acids. The CDR3 protein is CASRGTPSYEQYF. Here the CDR3 DNA reads TGTGCCAGCAGGGGGACCCCGTCCTACGAGCAGTACTTC.

The rearrangement links TRBV4-1 to TRBJ1-1; D is unclear. The V gene's germline CDR1 is MGHRA and CDR2 YSYEKL. The CDR3 is made up of 14 amino acids. V was pared by 5 bases and J by 2 bases, with 12 bases between. CDR3 sequence: CASSYPRQNTEAFF. CDR3 nucleotides: TGCGCCAGCAGCTACCCCCGGCAAAACACTGAAGCTTTCTTT.

This clone appeared a few times. The CDR3 nucleotides are TGTGCCAGCTCACCAAGGTACAGCCCCTCTGGAAACACCATATATTTT. This codes for CASSPRYSPSGNTIYF. V and J are TRBV18 and TRBJ1-3; no clear D gene. Germline values: CDR1 KGHSH, CDR2 LQKENI. The CDR3 length is 16 residues. Between the trimmed V and J ends, which lost 2 bases and 0 bases, there was a span of 11 bases.

The chain recombines TRBV25-1 with TRBJ1-1; D is unresolved. V gave up 1 base and J gave up 6 bases, with 9 bases separating them. Per germline, CDR1 MGHDK and CDR2 SYGVNS. The CDR3 sequence is 13 residues long. The CDR3 nucleotides read TGTGCCAGCAGTGAATTTGGAGGCCCTGAAGCTTTCTTT. Amino acids: CASSEFGGPEAFF.

The chain joins TRBV9 to TRBJ2-1; TRBD1 matches at 7 bases. Trimming removed 2 bases from V and 0 bases from J; junction bases left unmatched: 8. This CDR3 has 17 residues. Germline CDR1 SGDLS, CDR2 YYNGEE. In DNA form, the CDR3 reads TGTGCCAGCAGCGTTCAACAGGGGTTCGGCTCCTACAATGAGCAGTTCTTC. Protein: CASSVQQGFGSYNEQFF.

A word on this clone: One junction end disagrees with the germline gene, perhaps due to a read error. This chain uses TRBV5-4 with TRBJ1-1, with 10 nucleotides matching TRBD1. CDR1 and CDR2 (germline): SGHNT, YYREEE (reference sequence). CDR3 size: 16 residues. CDR3 protein: CASSQEFGDRGYEAFF. The CDR3 DNA is TGCGCCAGCAGCCAAGAATTTGGGGACAGGGGTTATGAAGCTTTCTTT. Full variable domain (rest looked up from reference TRBV5-4 and TRBJ1-1): ETGVTQSPTHLIKTRGQQVTLRCSSQSGHNTVSWYQQALGQGPQFIFQYYREEENGRGNFPPRFSGLQFPNYSSELNVNALELDDSALYLCASSQEFGDRGYEAFFGQGTRLTVV.